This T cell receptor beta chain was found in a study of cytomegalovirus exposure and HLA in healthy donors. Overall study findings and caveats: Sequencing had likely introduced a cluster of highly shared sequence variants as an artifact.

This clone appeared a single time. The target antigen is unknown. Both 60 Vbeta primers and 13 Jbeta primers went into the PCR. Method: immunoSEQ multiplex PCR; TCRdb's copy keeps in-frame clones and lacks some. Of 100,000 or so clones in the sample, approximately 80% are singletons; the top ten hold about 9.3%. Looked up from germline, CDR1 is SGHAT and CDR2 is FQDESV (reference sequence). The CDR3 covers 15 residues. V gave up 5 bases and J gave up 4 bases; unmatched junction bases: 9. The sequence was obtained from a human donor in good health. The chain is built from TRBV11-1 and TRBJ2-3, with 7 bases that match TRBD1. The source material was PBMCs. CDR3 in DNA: TGTGCCAGCAGCGAAGGCAGGGGGAGCGCAGATACGCAGTATTTT. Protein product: CASSEGRGSADTQYF.